Below, 27 T cell receptor beta chains from the same sample are listed, as sequenced in a study of identical twins. MiXCR, run by TCRdb on the 5' RACE reads, gives a single entry per CDR3 protein. Among approximately 300,000 distinct CDR3 sequences listed, nearly 9.5% were seen once. These data also formed part of another study, on yellow fever vaccine responses in identical twins.

Sequenced input: CD8+ T cells sorted from blood. The receptors were sampled from a woman between 18 and 30 years old in good health.

The chain is built from TRBV7-3 and TRBJ2-3; D tentatively reads TRBD1 or TRBD2 (5 bases each). Per the germline V gene, CDR1 is SGHTA and CDR2 is FQGTGA. Trimming shortened V by 5 bases and J by 3 bases, and 21 bases separated the two germline ends. The CDR3 sequence is 17 residues long. CDR3 amino acids: CASSPLDTSWGTDTQYF. For the CDR3, the DNA is TGTGCCAGCAGCCCCCTGGACACCTCATGGGGGACAGATACGCAGTATTTT.

This chain joins TRBV5-1 and TRBJ2-7; a weak D match, TRBD1 (6 bases). Germline V gene lookup returns CDR1 SGHRS and CDR2 YFSETQ. The CDR3 consists of 13 residues. V was pared by 4 bases and J by 3 bases, with 11 bases between. The CDR3 DNA follows: TGCGCCAGCAGCAAAGAACAGGGCTACGAGCAGTACTTC. It specifies CASSKEQGYEQYF.

This clonotype has a count of ten or more. V usage is TRBV29-1 and J usage is TRBJ2-1, with D possibly being TRBD2 (5 bases). V lost 2 bases and J lost 7, with 15 bases in between. Germline CDR1 is SQVTM and CDR2 is ANQGSEA. The CDR3 consists of 14 residues. This CDR3 is CSVEPFDEGNEQFF. The CDR3 DNA reads as TGCAGCGTTGAACCCTTTGATGAGGGAAATGAGCAGTTCTTC.

This clonotype was counted only a few times. The gene calls are TRBV11-1 and TRBJ2-1; 12 positions match TRBD2. V lost 5 bases to trimming and J lost 6 bases; unmatched junction nucleotides: 23. CDR1 SGHAT and CDR2 FQDESV come from the germline V gene (reference sequence). The CDR3 covers 21 residues. CDR3 loop: CASSIGWGSSGGAKVVNEQFF. The CDR3 nucleotides read TGTGCCAGCAGCATAGGGTGGGGTTCTAGCGGGGGGGCCAAGGTCGTCAATGAGCAGTTCTTC.

The genes are TRBV4-2 and TRBJ2-3, with 8 bases matching TRBD2. Per the germline V gene, CDR1 is LGHNA and CDR2 is YNFKEQ. The CDR3 length is 18 residues. J lost 2 bases, V lost 4 bases, and 14 bases had no gene match. CDR3 residues: CASSPFWSGGPITDTQYF. In DNA form, the CDR3 reads TGTGCCAGCAGCCCCTTTTGGAGCGGGGGCCCAATCACAGATACGCAGTATTTT.

The rearrangement links TRBV4-1 to TRBJ1-4; perhaps TRBD1 as D (6 bases). Trimming took off 1 base at V and 8 bases at J, with 14 bases between the two ends. Germline-derived CDR1 and CDR2 are MGHRA and YSYEKL. There are 15 residues in the CDR3. CDR3 coding DNA: TGCGCCAGCAGCCAAGTCGGGGGCCGAGAGGAAAAACTGTTTTTT. Translated: CASSQVGGREEKLFF.

This clonotype was recorded a few times. J is TRBJ1-2 and V is TRBV6-5, with a tentative D call TRBD1 (6 bases). The germline V gene has CDR1 MNHEY and CDR2 SVGAGI. This CDR3 is built from 15 residues. V gave up 1 base and J gave up 8 bases, with 17 bases separating them. This CDR3 reads CASSYFFGAGDGYTF. For the CDR3, the DNA is TGTGCCAGCAGTTACTTTTTTGGGGCAGGGGACGGCTACACCTTC.

This clonotype was counted at least ten times. The chain carries TRBV12-3 or TRBV12-4 and TRBJ2-7, with 8 bases aligning to TRBD2. J lost 0 bases, V lost 4 bases, and 5 bases had no gene match. CDR3 length: 15 amino acids. CDR3 coding DNA: TGTGCCAGCAGTTCCATAGCGGGGACCTCCTACGAGCAGTACTTC. It encodes CASSSIAGTSYEQYF.

This clonotype was seen many times. The V gene is TRBV29-1, the J gene TRBJ2-7; D is possibly TRBD1 (6 bases). The V gene lost 5 bases and the J gene lost 3 bases, with 14 bases spanning the gap. The CDR3 length is 13 residues. Looked up from germline, CDR1 is SQVTM and CDR2 is ANQGSEA. As DNA, the CDR3 is TGCAGCGTTCTAGGGACACAATACTACGAGCAGTACTTC. Residues: CSVLGTQYYEQYF.

The chain combines TRBV29-1 with TRBJ1-1, with D unclear. Germline V gene data show CDR1 as SQVTM and CDR2 as ANQGSEA. V was cut by 4 bases and J by 3 bases, with 21 bases left in between. This CDR3 spans 16 amino acids. The CDR3 here is CSVVGTGPLLDTEAFF. CDR3 bases: TGCAGCGTTGTTGGTACGGGCCCCCTTTTGGACACTGAAGCTTTCTTT.

The rearrangement joins TRBV7-3 to TRBJ2-1; a possible D gene is TRBD1 (5 bases). The CDR3 extends over 15 amino acids. The V gene lost 5 bases and the J gene lost 8 bases, with 19 bases spanning the gap. Germline CDR1 is SGHTA and CDR2 is FQGTGA. The CDR3 sequence: CASSRQTDPMDEQFF. The DNA for the CDR3 is TGTGCCAGCAGCCGACAGACGGATCCCATGGATGAGCAGTTCTTC.

This clonotype was detected a few times. This chain links TRBV4-1 with TRBJ2-2; D gene uncertain. Germline CDR1 reads MGHRA; CDR2 reads YSYEKL. The CDR3 is 11 amino acids. Trimming removed 11 bases from V and 9 bases from J, with 13 bases in between. In nucleotides, the CDR3 is TGCGCCCGCACAACGGCCTGGGAGCTGTTTTTT. This encodes CARTTAWELFF.

This sequence joins TRBV30 and TRBJ2-6, with D hard to call. Between the trimmed V and J ends, which lost 1 base and 0 bases, there was a span of 7 bases. This CDR3 contains 15 residues. The germline V gene has CDR1 GTSNPN and CDR2 SVGIG (reference sequence). The CDR3, as DNA: TGTGCCTGGAGTGCACCCTCCTCTGGGGCCAACGTCCTGACTTTC. This translates into CAWSAPSSGANVLTF.

This clonotype was detected only a few times. The gene calls are TRBV6-2 or TRBV6-3 and TRBJ2-1; 10 nucleotides match TRBD2. J gave up 5 bases and V 5 bases, and 9 bases lay outside the gene matches. This CDR3 is 16 amino acids long. The germline V gene encodes CDR1 MNHEY and CDR2 SVGEGT. The CDR3 DNA sequence: TGTGCCAGCAGTCTGACAACTAGCGGGATCGACAATGAGCAGTTCTTC. It translates to CASSLTTSGIDNEQFF.

There are many counts of this clonotype. The chain uses TRBV12-3 or TRBV12-4 and TRBJ2-7, with 8 bases that match TRBD1. The V gene end was trimmed by 3 bases and the J gene end by 5 bases; junction bases not matched to a gene: 3. The CDR3 contains 13 residues. This CDR3 is CASSLDRVHEQYF. CDR3 sequence (DNA): TGTGCCAGCAGTTTGGACAGGGTCCACGAGCAGTACTTC.

This clonotype was seen ten or more times. This rearrangement joins TRBV20-1 to TRBJ2-7; 9 bases fit TRBD2. J was trimmed by 2 bases and V by 4 bases; bases with no gene match: 3. CDR1 DFQATT and CDR2 SNEGSKA come from the germline V gene (reference sequence). This CDR3 is 13 amino acids long. The CDR3 protein is CSATASGAYEQYF. The CDR3 DNA reads TGCAGTGCTACGGCTAGCGGGGCCTACGAGCAGTACTTC.

This clonotype was counted between two and nine times. The rearrangement links TRBV6-2 or TRBV6-3 to TRBJ1-1, with 9 bases matching TRBD1. CDR1 and CDR2 from the germline V gene are MNHEY and SVGEGT. Trimming cost V 6 bases and J 0 bases; bases outside gene matches: 8. The CDR3 has 16 residues. The CDR3 here is CASSWDRDEMNTEAFF. The CDR3 DNA is TGTGCCAGCAGCTGGGACAGGGACGAGATGAACACTGAAGCTTTCTTT.

This clonotype was seen a few times. An end of the junction differs from the germline gene, which may be a read error. The chain uses TRBV7-9 and TRBJ2-7, with 7 bases lining up with TRBD1. The germline V gene has CDR1 SEHNR and CDR2 FQNEAQ (reference sequence). The CDR3 runs to 13 residues. The CDR3 coding sequence is TGTGCCAGCAACTTGTATGAACAGGGGTTTACCGACTTC. This translates into CASNLYEQGFTDF.

This clonotype was picked up a small number of times. This sequence joins TRBV18 and TRBJ1-1, with D possibly TRBD1 on 5 matching bases. V was clipped by 3 bases and J by 5 bases, with 19 bases between them. The CDR3 is 16 residues long. Germline loops: CDR1 KGHSH, CDR2 LQKENI. For the CDR3, the DNA is TGTGCCAGCTCACCGCTATTAAGCAGGGAAGGGACTGAAGCTTTCTTT. It is translated as CASSPLLSREGTEAFF.

This clonotype was detected only a few times. V and J are TRBV4-3 and TRBJ2-3; 7 bases line up with TRBD1. Germline loops: CDR1 LGHNA, CDR2 YSLEER. This CDR3 is built from 16 residues. V was pared by 0 bases and J by 4 bases, with 7 bases of the junction left unmatched. Written as DNA, the CDR3 is TGCGCCAGCAGCCAAGATCTTCGGCAGGGGGCAGATACGCAGTATTTT. This codes for CASSQDLRQGADTQYF.

This clonotype showed up many times. The chain combines TRBV4-2 with TRBJ2-3; 9 nucleotides line up with TRBD2. Germline CDR1 LGHNA, CDR2 YNFKEQ. The CDR3 contains 16 residues. The trim removed 3 bases at V and 1 base at J, leaving 5 bases unmatched. The CDR3, as DNA: TGTGCCAGCAGCCATACTGGCGGGAGGGGCACAGATACGCAGTATTTT. Amino acids: CASSHTGGRGTDTQYF.

The chain uses TRBV7-2 and TRBJ1-1; 7 bases are shared with TRBD1. The junction had 5 bases not matched to a gene; V was cut back by 7 bases and J by 3 bases. This CDR3 comprises 13 residues. Per germline, CDR1 SGHTA and CDR2 FQGNSA. This chain's CDR3 is CASNRQGYTEAFF. The CDR3 DNA is TGTGCCAGCAACCGACAGGGCTACACTGAAGCTTTCTTT. Full variable domain (rest looked up from reference TRBV7-2 and TRBJ1-1): GAGVSQSPSNKVTEKGKDVELRCDPISGHTALYWYRQSLGQGLEFLIYFQGNSAPDKSGLPSDRFSAERTGGSVSTLTIQRTQQEDSAVYLCASNRQGYTEAFFGQGTRLTVV.

This clonotype has only a few counts. CDR3 protein: CSAREQGMGPYNEQFF. The CDR3 coding sequence is TGCAGTGCTAGAGAACAGGGGATGGGGCCTTACAATGAGCAGTTCTTC. The J gene is TRBJ2-1, the V gene TRBV20-1, with TRBD1 matching 7 bases. Germline-derived CDR1 and CDR2 are DFQATT and SNEGSKA (reference sequence). The V segment lost 0 bases and the J segment 4 bases; nucleotides outside the gene matches: 9. CDR3 length: 16 residues.

This clonotype was detected only a few times. The chain joins TRBV4-1 to TRBJ2-1, with D uncertain. V lost 2 bases and J lost 0, with 14 bases in between. The CDR3 extends over 17 amino acids. CDR1 is MGHRA and CDR2 is YSYEKL in the germline V gene. CDR3 protein: CASSQPRVTDSYNEQFF. The CDR3 DNA reads as TGCGCCAGCAGCCAACCTAGGGTTACGGACTCCTACAATGAGCAGTTCTTC.

CDR3 sequence: CASSLVGINEQFF. DNA for the CDR3: TGTGCCAGCAGCTTAGTTGGAATCAATGAGCAGTTCTTC. This chain joins TRBV7-6 and TRBJ2-1; D unclear. Per the germline V gene, CDR1 is SGHVS and CDR2 is FNYEAQ. The CDR3 sequence is 13 residues long. Between the trimmed V and J ends, which lost 1 base and 6 bases, there was a span of 7 bases. The whole variable domain, remainder taken from reference TRBV7-6 and TRBJ2-1, is GAGVSQSPRYKVTKRGQDVALRCDPISGHVSLYWYRQALGQGPEFLTYFNYEAQQDKSGLPNDRFSAERPEGSISTLTIQRTEQRDSAMYRCASSLVGINEQFFGPGTRLTVL.

This clonotype was detected many times. CDR3: CASRPDRGGDNEQFF. The CDR3 DNA sequence: TGTGCCAGCAGACCCGACAGGGGGGGGGACAATGAGCAGTTCTTC. J is TRBJ2-1 and V is TRBV6-1; 9 nucleotides match TRBD1. This CDR3 is built from 15 residues. With V trimmed by 6 bases and J by 5 bases, 8 bases remained unmatched. The V gene's germline CDR1 is MNHNS and CDR2 SASEGT.

CDR3: CASSLELAGQLGEQFF. The CDR3 coding sequence is TGTGCCAGCAGCTTAGAACTAGCGGGACAATTAGGGGAGCAGTTCTTC. V gene TRBV7-2 combines with J gene TRBJ2-1; 10 bases are shared with TRBD2. Germline CDR1 is SGHTA and CDR2 is FQGNSA. The CDR3 has 16 residues. Trimming cost V 1 base and J 10 bases; bases outside gene matches: 10.